The source of this T cell receptor beta chain is a study of regulatory T cells in long-lasting Graves disease. Indicated time point: newly diagnosed GD, antithyroid drugs for less than 3 months. Isolated PBMC RNA provided the starting material for the TCR library. The TCR beta library used iRepertoire HTBI primers with Arm-PCR amplification of CDR3. One entry per CDR3 protein, called by TCRdb with MiXCR from the multiplex PCR reads. Altogether 450,000 to 600,000 distinct CDR3 sequences are present, 15% to 20% being singletons, with the ten largest covering roughly an eighth. This clonotype was seen ten or more times. These data were also filed under a second study, of T cells in Graves' hyperthyroidism and ophthalmopathy.

Material: peripheral blood mononuclear cells (PBMCs), obtained at new diagnosis, from a patient treated with antithyroid drugs. This TCR came from a man aged 40-49 years with Graves disease.

CDR3 nucleotide sequence: TGTGCCAGCAGCGTCACAGGGGTGGACGAGCAGTACTTC. Encoded protein: CASSVTGVDEQYF. The genes are TRBV7-9 and TRBJ2-7; 7 bases match TRBD1. CDR1 and CDR2 (germline): SEHNR, FQNEAQ (reference sequence). The CDR3 extends over 13 amino acids. Germline trimming cut 5 bases from V and 5 bases from J; bases unmatched to any gene: 6. Variable domain in full (rest from reference TRBV7-9 and TRBJ2-7): DTGVSQNPRHKITKRGQNVTFRCDPISEHNRLYWYRQTLGQGPEFLTYFQNEAQLEKSRLLSDRFSAERPKGSFSTLEIQRTEQGDSAMYLCASSVTGVDEQYFGPGTRLTVT.